The 15 T cell receptor beta chains below come from one sample, sequenced in a study of blood T cell repertoires in COVID-19. The table came from immunoSEQ multiplex PCR; TCRdb's copy has only in-frame clones and leaves some out. The sample has 150,000 to 200,000 clones, approximately 86% seen once. The sample taken for sequencing was PBMCs or T cells enriched from blood (not recorded which). These receptors originate from a man aged 55 to 70 who had recovered from COVID-19.

The DNA for the CDR3 is TGTGCCAGCAGAAAGCTTGGTACAGGGACGTACGCCGGGGAGCTGTTTTTT. Its translation: CASRKLGTGTYAGELFF. This chain links TRBV7-9 with TRBJ2-2; the D gene is possibly TRBD1 (6 bases). V was clipped by 6 bases and J by 6 bases, with 23 bases between them. Per germline, CDR1 SEHNR and CDR2 FQNEAQ (reference sequence). This CDR3 is 17 amino acids long.

The chain links TRBV30 to TRBJ2-7, with 7 bases lining up with TRBD1. Trimming cost V 2 bases and J 5 bases; bases outside gene matches: 12. The CDR3 covers 15 residues. Germline CDR1 is GTSNPN and CDR2 is SVGIG (reference sequence). The CDR3, as DNA: TGTGCCTGGAGTCCGAAGGGGGCGCGATCCGACGAGCAGTACTTC. As protein: CAWSPKGARSDEQYF.

The rearrangement joins TRBV27 to TRBJ2-3; possible D gene TRBD2, 6 bases. The CDR3 loop spans 14 amino acids. Germline values: CDR1 MNHEY, CDR2 SMNVEV (reference sequence). Trimming took 6 bases from V and 2 from J, leaving 12 bases between them. This CDR3 is CASRFREATDTQYF. The CDR3 bases are TGTGCCAGCAGGTTCAGGGAGGCCACAGATACGCAGTATTTT.

The genes are TRBV7-9 and TRBJ2-2; 7 nucleotides align to TRBD1. Germline assignment: CDR1 SEHNR and CDR2 FQNEAQ (reference sequence). CDR3 length equals 15 residues. V shed 5 bases, J shed 6 bases, and the junction held 9 bases outside the gene matches. CDR3 bases: TGTGCCAGCAGCGCCAGGGGGTTCGGGGCCGGGGAGCTGTTTTTT. Amino acids: CASSARGFGAGELFF.

This chain connects TRBV11-2 to TRBJ2-7, with 7 bases fitting TRBD2. V was pared by 1 base and J by 6 bases, with 3 bases of the junction left unmatched. The CDR3 consists of 13 residues. From germline, CDR1 is SGHAT and CDR2 FQNNGV. As DNA, the CDR3 is TGTGCCAGCAGCTTAGGGGGAGGGCCCGAGCAGTACTTC. Its protein is CASSLGGGPEQYF. The full variable domain, with the rest looked up from reference TRBV11-2 and TRBJ2-7, is EAGVAQSPRYKIIEKRQSVAFWCNPISGHATLYWYQQILGQGPKLLIQFQNNGVVDDSQLPKDRFSAERLKGVDSTLKIQPAKLEDSAVYLCASSLGGGPEQYFGPGTRLTVT.

The chain recombines TRBV28 with TRBJ2-7, with TRBD1 matching 8 bases. Per the germline V gene, CDR1 is MDHEN and CDR2 is SYDVKM. The V gene end was trimmed by 6 bases and the J gene end by 4 bases; junction bases not matched to a gene: 11. The CDR3 has 15 amino acids. The CDR3 spells CASSRTGRTPYEQYF. CDR3 DNA sequence: TGTGCCAGCAGCAGGACAGGGCGGACCCCTTACGAGCAGTACTTC.

V and J are TRBV18 and TRBJ2-7; possibly TRBD2 for D (5 bases). The ends were cut back, 1 base at V and 2 bases at J, with 9 bases in the middle. This CDR3 region has 14 residues. CDR1 is KGHSH, CDR2 LQKENI, per germline. DNA for the CDR3: TGTGCCAGCTCACCACAGTGGGAGACCTACGAGCAGTACTTC. It translates to CASSPQWETYEQYF.

J is TRBJ1-5 and V is TRBV12-3 or TRBV12-4; D may be TRBD1 (5 bases). Deletions cut 0 bases from V and 7 bases from J, with 7 bases between. The CDR3 contains 13 residues. CDR3 region: CASSLAGHQPQHF. CDR3 in DNA: TGTGCCAGCAGTTTAGCGGGGCACCAGCCCCAGCATTTT.

This clone has a handful of counts. The chain joins TRBV30 to TRBJ1-3, with 8 bases fitting TRBD1. Germline CDR1 reads GTSNPN; CDR2 reads SVGIG (reference sequence). CDR3 length equals 14 residues. J was trimmed by 6 bases and V by 1 base; bases with no gene match: 5. CDR3 in DNA: TGTGCCTGGAGTGCCAGGGGGCTCCTAAACACCATATATTTT. Protein sequence: CAWSARGLLNTIYF. Using reference TRBV30 and TRBJ1-3 for the parts outside the CDR3, the full variable domain is SQTIHQWPATLVQPVGSPLSLECTVEGTSNPNLYWYRQAAGRGLQLLFYSVGIGQISSEVPQNLSASRPQDRQFILSSKKLLLSDSGFYLCAWSARGLLNTIYFGEGSWLTVV.

The genes are TRBV3-1 (or the pseudogene TRBV3-2) and TRBJ2-7; 7 nucleotides agree with TRBD1. The J segment lost 5 bases and the V segment lost 4 bases, leaving 8 bases of the junction unmatched. Germline V gene sequence: CDR1 LGHDT, CDR2 YNNKEL (reference sequence). CDR3 length: 14 amino acids. DNA of the CDR3: TGTGCCAGCAGCCCCGTTGACAGGGACCACGAGCAGTACTTC. Its protein product is CASSPVDRDHEQYF.

CDR3 protein: CASSPGQGTYVMEKLFF. CDR3 DNA sequence: TGTGCCAGCAGCCCCGGACAGGGGACATATGTCATGGAAAAACTGTTTTTT. The chain joins TRBV9 to TRBJ1-4; TRBD1 agrees at 9 bases. Germline lookup yields CDR1 SGDLS and CDR2 YYNGEE. V lost 4 bases to trimming and J lost 8 bases; unmatched junction nucleotides: 15. This CDR3 is built from 17 residues.

This sequence joins TRBV29-1 and TRBJ1-3; no clear D. Looked up from germline, CDR1 is SQVTM and CDR2 is ANQGSEA. V gave up 7 bases and J gave up 4 bases, with 8 bases separating them. This CDR3 has 11 amino acids. In DNA form, the CDR3 reads TGCAGCGCCCAACAGGGAAACACCATATATTTT. This codes for CSAQQGNTIYF. Full variable domain (rest looked up from reference TRBV29-1 and TRBJ1-3): SAVISQKPSRDICQRGTSLTIQCQVDSQVTMMFWYRQQPGQSLTLIATANQGSEATYESGFVIDKFPISRPNLTFSTLTVSNMSPEDSSIYLCSAQQGNTIYFGEGSWLTVV.

The CDR3 nucleotides read TGTGCCAGCAGTTTACTAGCGGCCAATGAGCAGTTCTTC. It translates to CASSLLAANEQFF. This chain links TRBV2 with TRBJ2-1; 8 nucleotides match TRBD2. The V and J ends lost 5 bases and 6 bases, in that order; junction bases with no gene match: 3. Germline CDR1 reads SNHLY; CDR2 reads FYNNEI. CDR3 length: 13 residues.

The rearrangement joins TRBV10-3 to TRBJ1-5; 8 bases line up with TRBD1. Germline V gene data show CDR1 as ENHRY and CDR2 as SYGVKD. Trimming took 10 bases from V and 5 from J; bases not matched to a gene: 4. CDR3 size: 12 residues. The CDR3 DNA reads TGTGCCACCCAGGGGGCTGATCAGCCCCAGCATTTT. It codes for CATQGADQPQHF.

The V gene is TRBV11-2, the J gene TRBJ1-1, with 7 bases aligning to TRBD1. This CDR3 spans 15 amino acids. V lost 1 base and J lost 6; bases outside the gene matches: 8. CDR1 is SGHAT, CDR2 FQNNGV, per germline. The CDR3 DNA reads TGTGCCAGCAGCTTAGGAGGTACAGGGGTCGCTGAAGCTTTCTTT. It translates to CASSLGGTGVAEAFF.